The next 14 T cell receptor beta chains were all read from a single sample in a study of blood T cell repertoires in COVID-19 (TCRdb year 2020). Receptor libraries were prepared by the immunoSEQ multiplex PCR assay. TCRdb re-hosts the immuneACCESS table, in-frame sequences only. Its copies lack some clones; in the studies checked, an unresolved V gene accounts for under half of them, and the cause for the rest is not known. The sample includes more than 110,000 clones, with around 89% observed a single time. About 11% of the sample goes to the ten largest clones. Sequencing used peripheral blood. The receptors come from a woman older than 75 with acute or convalescent COVID-19.

The rearrangement joins TRBV5-5 to TRBJ1-5, with D unresolved. V lost 4 bases and J 4 bases, leaving 9 bases between the germline ends. Germline loops: CDR1 SGHKS, CDR2 YYEKEE (reference sequence). This CDR3 contains 13 residues. CDR3 in amino acids: CASSPLPNQPQHF. The CDR3 DNA is TGTGCCAGCAGCCCTCTCCCTAATCAGCCCCAGCATTTT.

The chain links TRBV19 to TRBJ1-6; a weak D match, TRBD1 (6 bases). The CDR3 is 14 residues long. Trimming cost V 4 bases and J 10 bases, with 14 bases left between them. Germline CDR1 is LNHDA and CDR2 is SQIVND (reference sequence). For the CDR3, the DNA is TGTGCCAGTAGTAGGGGGCGTAGGGACTCACCCCTCCACTTT. It is translated as CASSRGRRDSPLHF.

This clone has a single count. The chain joins TRBV19 to TRBJ1-2; D gene uncertain. Per the germline V gene, CDR1 is LNHDA and CDR2 is SQIVND (reference sequence). CDR3 length: 15 residues. Trimming removed 3 bases from V and 6 bases from J, with 17 bases in between. CDR3 loop: CASSMFIGVGNGYTF. DNA of the CDR3: TGTGCCAGTAGTATGTTTATCGGGGTCGGGAATGGCTACACCTTC.

This clone was counted once. This chain joins TRBV18 and TRBJ1-2, with a tentative D call TRBD1 (6 bases). V was trimmed by 4 bases and J by 4 bases, leaving 16 bases between them. CDR3 length: 15 residues. Germline V gives CDR1 KGHSH, CDR2 LQKENI. In DNA, the CDR3 is TGTGCCAGCTCACTTCAGGGGAATATTATCTATGGCTACACCTTC. It is translated as CASSLQGNIIYGYTF.

This sequence joins TRBV30 and TRBJ1-3, with D unclear. The V gene's germline CDR1 is GTSNPN and CDR2 SVGIG (reference sequence). CDR3 length: 14 amino acids. The ends were cut back, 3 bases at V and 0 bases at J, with 9 bases in the middle. CDR3 sequence reads: CAWSGVLSGNTIYF. CDR3 nucleotides: TGTGCCTGGAGCGGGGTCCTCTCTGGAAACACCATATATTTT.

The chain is built from TRBV5-1 and TRBJ2-3; 10 nucleotides align to TRBD2. This CDR3 comprises 18 residues. V was clipped by 3 bases and J by 0 bases; unmatched bases: 10. CDR1 SGHRS and CDR2 YFSETQ come from the germline V gene. The CDR3 coding sequence is TGCGCCAGCAGCTCCTTAGCGGGGGGTTTTACTAGCACAGATACGCAGTATTTT. Amino acids: CASSSLAGGFTSTDTQYF.

V is TRBV7-2 and J is TRBJ2-5; 10 bases align to TRBD2. Germline assignment: CDR1 SGHTA and CDR2 FQGNSA. This CDR3 has 15 residues. J lost 9 bases, V lost 1 base, and 8 bases had no gene match. As DNA, the CDR3 is TGTGCCAGCAGCTTAGTATCCAGCGGGGGGGCAGCCCAGTACTTC. Translated, it gives CASSLVSSGGAAQYF.

About this clone: This specimen includes other DNA sequences encoding the same CDR3. V and J are TRBV5-1 and TRBJ1-3; maybe TRBD1 (5 bases). The CDR3 has 16 residues. The V end lost 0 bases, the J end lost 1 base, and 11 bases lay between the germline ends. Looked up from germline, CDR1 is SGHRS and CDR2 is YFSETQ. CDR3 region: CASSLGGRSSGNTIYF. The CDR3 DNA reads as TGCGCCAGCAGCTTGGGGGGGAGGTCGTCTGGAAACACCATATATTTT.

V and J are TRBV5-5 and TRBJ1-2; D gene uncertain. This CDR3 contains 14 residues. Germline loops: CDR1 SGHKS, CDR2 YYEKEE (reference sequence). Trimming stripped 4 bases from V and 4 bases from J, with 14 bases between. CDR3: CASSPGGPTYGYTF. DNA of the CDR3: TGTGCCAGCAGCCCGGGTGGTCCTACCTATGGCTACACCTTC.

The chain couples TRBV19 to TRBJ1-5; TRBD1 matches 9 bases. From germline, CDR1 is LNHDA and CDR2 SQIVND (reference sequence). The junction had 6 bases not matched to a gene; V was cut back by 4 bases and J by 5 bases. This CDR3 has 15 amino acids. The CDR3 reads CASSRQGGRDQPQHF. The CDR3 region has the DNA TGTGCCAGTAGTAGACAGGGGGGCAGGGATCAGCCCCAGCATTTT.

The V and J genes are TRBV9 and TRBJ1-2; 10 positions agree with TRBD1. CDR3 length: 14 amino acids. Germline V gene data show CDR1 as SGDLS and CDR2 as YYNGEE. Trimming cost V 6 bases and J 7 bases; bases outside gene matches: 9. The CDR3 bases are TGTGCCAGCAACCCGGGACAGGGGATTTTTGGCTACACCTTC. Its protein product is CASNPGQGIFGYTF.

The gene calls are TRBV6-2 or TRBV6-3 and TRBJ2-5, with 8 bases matching TRBD2. Germline CDR1 is MNHEY and CDR2 is SVGEGT. CDR3 length: 16 residues. V lost 4 bases and J lost 5; bases outside the gene matches: 12. CDR3 coding DNA: TGTGCCAGCAGTTCGGCTAGCGGGCGACGGATGGAGACCCAGTACTTC. Residues: CASSSASGRRMETQYF.

This rearrangement joins TRBV7-3 to TRBJ2-5; 15 bases fit TRBD2. The CDR3 runs to 19 residues. Germline CDR1 is SGHTA and CDR2 is FQGTGA. With V trimmed by 2 bases and J by 2 bases, 9 bases remained unmatched. The CDR3 loop reads CASSLYAPGLAGGQETQYF. The CDR3 region has the DNA TGTGCCAGCAGCTTATATGCCCCGGGACTAGCGGGGGGACAAGAGACCCAGTACTTC.

The chain employs TRBV4-2 and TRBJ2-1, with 8 bases identical to TRBD1. The CDR3 has 16 residues. J lost 0 bases, V lost 2 bases, and 3 bases had no gene match. Germline V gives CDR1 LGHNA, CDR2 YNFKEQ. The CDR3 reads CASSQFDRGSYNEQFF. Written as DNA, the CDR3 is TGTGCCAGCAGCCAATTTGACAGGGGCTCCTACAATGAGCAGTTCTTC.